The 16 T cell receptor beta chains presented below share a single source sample, sequenced in a study of T-cell reconstitution after alpha-beta-depleted transplantation in children. Unique molecular identifiers were used to barcode this TCRbeta library. Via MiXCR, TCRdb re-called the PCR reads, giving one row per CDR3 protein. Of about 250,000 distinct CDR3 sequences listed, about 24% are singletons. The specimen was PBMCs, mostly from graft donor cells, collected 360 days after TCRalphabeta/CD19-depleted stem cell transplant. Receptor source: a female patient aged 2 to 10 who had a stem cell transplant for congenital amegakaryocytic thrombocytopenia, so the T cells may come from the graft donor.

The rearrangement uses TRBV4-3 and TRBJ1-4, with D uncertain. The V gene's germline CDR1 is LGHNA and CDR2 YSLEER. The length of the CDR3 is 15 residues. V lost 5 bases, J lost 4 bases, and 14 bases lay in between. Here the CDR3 DNA reads TGCGCCAGCAGCAACTTGGAGCTCTTTAATGAAAAACTGTTTTTT. This sequence encodes CASSNLELFNEKLFF.

This chain connects TRBV4-3 to TRBJ2-7, with 11 positions matching TRBD1. The CDR3 sequence is 14 residues long. The V gene's germline CDR1 is LGHNA and CDR2 YSLEER. V shed 4 bases and J 3 bases; nucleotides not matched to a gene: 2. CDR3 sequence reads: CASSRGQGGYEQYF. The CDR3, as DNA: TGCGCCAGCAGCCGGGGACAGGGGGGCTACGAGCAGTACTTC.

This rearrangement joins TRBV27 to TRBJ2-7, with D hard to call. V dropped 6 bases and J dropped 2 bases, with 2 bases sitting between them. The CDR3 covers 10 residues. The V gene's germline CDR1 is MNHEY and CDR2 SMNVEV (reference sequence). CDR3 protein: CASRPYEQYF. CDR3 coding DNA: TGTGCCAGCAGACCCTACGAGCAGTACTTC.

The chain has TRBV29-1 and TRBJ2-1; 9 bases fit TRBD2. This CDR3 contains 15 residues. Germline V gene lookup returns CDR1 SQVTM and CDR2 ANQGSEA. J gave up 6 bases and V 4 bases, and 10 bases lay outside the gene matches. CDR3 DNA: TGCAGCGTTGCTTACCTAGCGGGAAGGTTCAATGAGCAGTTCTTC. It encodes CSVAYLAGRFNEQFF.

The V and J genes are TRBV7-9 and TRBJ2-2; D is uncertain. With 1 base removed from V and 6 bases from J, the gap between germline ends came to 9 bases. Germline values: CDR1 SEHNR, CDR2 FQNEAQ (reference sequence). This CDR3 region has 14 residues. CDR3 nucleotide sequence: TGTGCCAGCAGCTTAGAAGGCAGGCCCGGGGAGCTGTTTTTT. Its protein product is CASSLEGRPGELFF.

The V and J genes are TRBV20-1 and TRBJ1-1; D not certain. This CDR3 spans 11 amino acids. V lost 2 bases to trimming and J lost 3 bases, with 4 bases between them. CDR1 and CDR2 from the germline V gene are DFQATT and SNEGSKA (reference sequence). DNA for the CDR3: TGCAGTGCTAGACGACACACTGAAGCTTTCTTT. Encoded protein: CSARRHTEAFF.

In its sample, this clonotype was seen a few times. The rearrangement links TRBV7-2 to TRBJ2-5; the D is unclear. The CDR3 is 13 amino acids. Per the germline V gene, CDR1 is SGHTA and CDR2 is FQGNSA. Trimming removed 1 base at V and 3 bases at J, with 6 bases between. In DNA, the CDR3 is TGTGCCAGCAGCTTAGACTCGGAAGAGACCCAGTACTTC. Translated, it gives CASSLDSEETQYF.

This clonotype was detected many times. The chain employs TRBV4-3 and TRBJ2-7; 7 bases match TRBD1. The CDR3 totals 16 residues. The germline V gene encodes CDR1 LGHNA and CDR2 YSLEER. V was clipped by 1 base and J by 2 bases; unmatched bases: 8. Here the CDR3 DNA reads TGCGCCAGCAGCCAAGGGCCCGGACAGGTTCCCTACGAGCAGTACTTC. It specifies CASSQGPGQVPYEQYF.

There are a few counts of this clonotype. This chain connects TRBV15 to TRBJ2-1, with D perhaps given as TRBD1 or TRBD2 (6 bases each). This CDR3 has 14 amino acids. Germline V CDR1 and CDR2: LNHNV, YYDKDF (reference sequence). The V end lost 4 bases, the J end lost 6 bases, and 13 bases lay between the germline ends. This chain's CDR3 is CATSIKGGLNEQFF. CDR3 coding DNA: TGTGCCACCAGCATAAAAGGGGGGCTCAATGAGCAGTTCTTC.

This clonotype was seen at least ten times. The V gene is TRBV15, the J gene TRBJ1-5; D might be TRBD1 (5 bases). Germline-derived CDR1 and CDR2 are LNHNV and YYDKDF (reference sequence). With 0 bases removed from V and 2 bases from J, the gap between germline ends came to 11 bases. The CDR3 contains 16 residues. CDR3 sequence (DNA): TGTGCCACCAGCAGAGATATGGGGGGACGCAATCAGCCCCAGCATTTT. Protein sequence: CATSRDMGGRNQPQHF.

This clonotype was observed a few times. The CDR3 loop reads CAISLDRGRNQPQHF. In DNA form, the CDR3 reads TGTGCCATCAGCCTGGACAGGGGCCGGAATCAGCCCCAGCATTTT. V is TRBV10-3 and J is TRBJ1-5; the match to TRBD1 covers 9 bases. V was pared by 6 bases and J by 4 bases, with 7 bases of the junction left unmatched. The germline gives CDR1 ENHRY, CDR2 SYGVKD. The CDR3 is 15 residues long.

This clonotype was recorded only once. The chain joins TRBV5-1 to TRBJ2-7, with D tentatively TRBD1 (6 bases). Germline-derived CDR1 and CDR2 are SGHRS and YFSETQ. The CDR3 is 15 amino acids. Trimming shortened V by 6 bases and J by 0 bases, and 16 bases separated the two germline ends. The CDR3 region is CASKLQGRNSYEQYF. CDR3 nucleotides: TGCGCCAGCAAACTACAGGGTCGGAACTCCTACGAGCAGTACTTC.

The sample holds a few counts of this clonotype. V and J are TRBV2 and TRBJ2-2; 8 nucleotides match TRBD1. In germline, CDR1 is SNHLY, CDR2 FYNNEI. J gave up 1 base and V 6 bases, and 1 base lay outside the gene matches. This CDR3 spans 14 amino acids. The CDR3 here is CASRDRVNTGELFF. CDR3 DNA sequence: TGTGCCAGCAGGGACAGGGTGAACACCGGGGAGCTGTTTTTT.

The gene calls are TRBV2 and TRBJ2-7, with 12 bases matching TRBD1. Germline values: CDR1 SNHLY, CDR2 FYNNEI. The CDR3 sequence is 18 residues long. The CDR3 sequence is CTFSLGTGGPPDPYEQYF. Written as DNA, the CDR3 is TGTACCTTCAGTTTAGGGACAGGGGGCCCCCCCGACCCCTACGAGCAGTACTTC. Based on the CDR3 plus reference TRBV2 and TRBJ2-7, the full variable domain is EPEVTQTPSHQVTQMGQEVILRCVPISNHLYFYWYRQILGQKVEFLVSFYNNEISEKSEIFDDQFSVERPDGSNFTLKIRSTKLEDSAMYFCTFSLGTGGPPDPYEQYFGPGTRLTVT.

The table lists this clonotype with many counts. V is TRBV7-2 and J is TRBJ2-5, with 8 positions matching TRBD1. Germline V gene lookup returns CDR1 SGHTA and CDR2 FQGNSA. CDR3 length equals 15 residues. After removal of 4 bases from V and 0 bases from J, the junction contained 4 bases not matched to a gene. CDR3 loop: CASSYRGANQETQYF. The CDR3 nucleotides read TGTGCCAGCAGCTACAGGGGGGCAAACCAAGAGACCCAGTACTTC.

This clonotype has ten or more counts. The V and J genes are TRBV7-2 and TRBJ2-5, with 10 bases lining up with TRBD2. Germline V gives CDR1 SGHTA, CDR2 FQGNSA. The length of the CDR3 is 14 residues. The ends lost 6 bases at V and 5 bases at J; junction bases unmatched: 6. CDR3 amino acids: CASSQLAGKETQYF. CDR3 nucleotide sequence: TGTGCCAGCAGTCAACTAGCGGGAAAGGAGACCCAGTACTTC.